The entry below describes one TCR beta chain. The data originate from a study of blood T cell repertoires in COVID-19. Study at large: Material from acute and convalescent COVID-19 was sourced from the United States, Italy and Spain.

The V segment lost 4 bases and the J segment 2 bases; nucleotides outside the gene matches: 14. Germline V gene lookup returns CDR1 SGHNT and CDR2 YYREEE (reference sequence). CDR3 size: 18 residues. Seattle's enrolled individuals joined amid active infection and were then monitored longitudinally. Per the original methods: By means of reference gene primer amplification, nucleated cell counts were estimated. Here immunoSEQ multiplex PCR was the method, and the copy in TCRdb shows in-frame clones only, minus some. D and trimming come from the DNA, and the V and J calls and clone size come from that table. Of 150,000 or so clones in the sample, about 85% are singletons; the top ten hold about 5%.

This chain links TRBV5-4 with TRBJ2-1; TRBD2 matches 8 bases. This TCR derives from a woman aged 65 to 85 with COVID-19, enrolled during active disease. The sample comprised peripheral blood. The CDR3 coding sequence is TGTGCCAGCAGCCTCACCGGGGCGGGGCGGGGGGCCTACAATGAGCAGTTCTTC. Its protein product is CASSLTGAGRGAYNEQFF. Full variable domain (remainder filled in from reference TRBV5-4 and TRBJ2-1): ETGVTQSPTHLIKTRGQQVTLRCSSQSGHNTVSWYQQALGQGPQFIFQYYREEENGRGNFPPRFSGLQFPNYSSELNVNALELDDSALYLCASSLTGAGRGAYNEQFFGPGTRLTVL.